Sequencing of this T cell receptor (beta chain) was carried out in a study of shared clonotypes between healthy human individuals. Study context: The cohort had two women and a few men, ages 18 to 49.

About this clone: Antigen: not known.

Germline V lookup: CDR1 SNHLY, CDR2 FYNNEI. The ends were cut back, 5 bases at V and 2 bases at J, with 15 bases in the middle. The CDR3 consists of 16 residues. Findings and limits, study-wide: Naive subsets generally exceeded memory subsets in estimated richness.

Using immunoSEQ multiplex PCR, the repertoire was profiled, and TCRdb retains in-frame clones only, with some absent. The table shows some 1.5 million clones, with 95% to 99% occurring only once. The TCR was taken from a man younger than 40 in good health. The gene calls are TRBV2 and TRBJ2-2, with a weak D call TRBD1 (6 bases). Specimen: naive CD4+ T cells sorted from blood. Documented subset: CD45RA+ positively selected. The CDR3 DNA sequence: TGTGCCAGCAGTTTCTCCGGGACAAGAAACACCGGGGAGCTGTTTTTT. Its protein product is CASSFSGTRNTGELFF.